A single sample gave rise to the 19 T cell receptor beta chains below, sequenced in a study of shared clonotypes between healthy human individuals. Repertoires were generated with immunoSEQ multiplex PCR, while TCRdb's copy carries only in-frame clones and drops some. This sample yields over 1.5 million clones, of which 95% to 99% are seen a single time; approximately 0.44% belongs to the top ten. Sample: naive CD4+ T cells sorted from blood. Subset indicated: CD45RA+ positively selected. The origin of the receptors is a man between 25 and 39 years old in good health.

The gene calls are TRBV14 and TRBJ2-5; possible D gene TRBD2, 6 bases. Per the germline V gene, CDR1 is SGHDN and CDR2 is FVKESK. The CDR3 sequence is 15 residues long. V was cut by 0 bases and J by 7 bases, with 15 bases left in between. Here the CDR3 reads CASSQEIWRGGTQYF. The CDR3 nucleotides are TGTGCCAGCAGCCAAGAAATCTGGCGGGGAGGGACCCAGTACTTC.

The chain recombines TRBV10-3 with TRBJ2-3; 9 nucleotides match TRBD1. J was trimmed by 0 bases and V by 10 bases; bases with no gene match: 11. The CDR3 consists of 16 residues. Germline CDR1 ENHRY, CDR2 SYGVKD. The DNA of the CDR3 is TGTGCCACCCGACAGGGGACAGGGCTTAGCACAGATACGCAGTATTTT. Amino acids: CATRQGTGLSTDTQYF.

J is TRBJ2-5 and V is TRBV5-6, with D possibly being TRBD1 or TRBD2 (5 bases each). Trimming took 5 bases from V and 2 from J, leaving 13 bases between them. Per the germline V gene, CDR1 is SGHDT and CDR2 is YYEEEE. This CDR3 comprises 14 residues. This chain's CDR3 is CASRNRDPQETQYF. The CDR3 bases are TGTGCCAGCAGAAACCGGGACCCTCAAGAGACCCAGTACTTC.

A remark on this clone: Other DNA sequences in the sample encode the same CDR3. The chain recombines TRBV18 with TRBJ2-3; D is undetermined. The length of the CDR3 is 15 residues. Between the trimmed V and J ends, which lost 0 bases and 0 bases, there was a span of 7 bases. The V gene's germline CDR1 is KGHSH and CDR2 LQKENI. Here the CDR3 DNA reads TGTGCCAGCTCACCACCGGCGGCTAGCACAGATACGCAGTATTTT. This encodes CASSPPAASTDTQYF.

The rearrangement joins TRBV18 to TRBJ1-3; no clear D. Germline CDR1 reads KGHSH; CDR2 reads LQKENI. CDR3 size: 14 residues. Trimming cost V 1 base and J 4 bases, with 8 bases left between them. CDR3: CASSPQRQGNTIYF. CDR3 in DNA: TGTGCCAGCTCACCACAGAGGCAGGGAAACACCATATATTTT.

This clone was seen a handful of times. The chain couples TRBV9 to TRBJ1-2, with D tentatively TRBD1 (6 bases). Germline-derived CDR1 and CDR2 are SGDLS and YYNGEE. Trimming took off 5 bases at V and 1 base at J, with 9 bases between the two ends. This CDR3 is 13 amino acids long. The CDR3 loop is CASRADSNYGYTF. The CDR3 bases are TGTGCCAGCAGGGCGGACAGTAACTATGGCTACACCTTC. The variable domain in full, with the rest retrieved from reference TRBV9 and TRBJ1-2, is DSGVTQTPKHLITATGQRVTLRCSPRSGDLSVYWYQQSLDQGLQFLIQYYNGEERAKGNILERFSAQQFPDLHSELNLSSLELGDSALYFCASRADSNYGYTFGSGTRLTVV.

The chain couples TRBV11-2 to TRBJ2-7, with TRBD2 identical over 12 bases. Trimming cost V 7 bases and J 3 bases; bases outside gene matches: 4. The CDR3 consists of 14 residues. In germline, CDR1 is SGHAT, CDR2 FQNNGV. CDR3 sequence: CASTRTSGDYEQYF. The CDR3 bases are TGTGCCAGCACCCGGACTAGCGGGGACTACGAGCAGTACTTC. The full variable domain, with the rest looked up from reference TRBV11-2 and TRBJ2-7, is EAGVAQSPRYKIIEKRQSVAFWCNPISGHATLYWYQQILGQGPKLLIQFQNNGVVDDSQLPKDRFSAERLKGVDSTLKIQPAKLEDSAVYLCASTRTSGDYEQYFGPGTRLTVT.

A word on this clone: This sample also contains other DNA sequences that code for the same CDR3. The rearrangement links TRBV7-3 to TRBJ1-2, with unresolved D. Germline V gene sequence: CDR1 SGHTA, CDR2 FQGTGA. Trimming took 4 bases from V and 4 from J, leaving 10 bases between them. The CDR3 is 13 amino acids. The CDR3 DNA follows: TGTGCCAGCAGCTCGGGAGTTGGCTATGGCTACACCTTC. This sequence encodes CASSSGVGYGYTF.

This chain links TRBV21-1 with TRBJ2-7; TRBD1, as called in the table, went unchecked against the DNA. TRBV21-1 is a pseudogene segment. CDR3 size: 12 residues. CDR3 sequence reads: CASGTGRYEQYF. Here the CDR3 DNA reads TGTGCCAGCGGGACAGGGCGGTACGAGCAGTACTTC.

This chain joins TRBV9 and TRBJ2-6; D may be TRBD1 (6 bases). V lost 4 bases and J 1 base, leaving 12 bases between the germline ends. CDR3 size: 16 residues. Germline V gives CDR1 SGDLS, CDR2 YYNGEE. The CDR3 reads CASSMLTGSGANVLTF. In nucleotides, the CDR3 is TGTGCCAGCAGCATGCTGACAGGTTCTGGGGCCAACGTCCTGACTTTC.

Regarding this clone: The sample carries other DNA sequences with the same CDR3. The rearrangement links TRBV7-2 to TRBJ2-7, with TRBD2 matching 10 bases. CDR1 SGHTA and CDR2 FQGNSA come from the germline V gene. J gave up 2 bases and V 1 base, and 2 bases lay outside the gene matches. CDR3 size: 15 residues. The CDR3 spells CASSLGGLATYEQYF. CDR3 in DNA: TGTGCCAGCAGCTTAGGGGGACTAGCGACCTACGAGCAGTACTTC.

The chain carries TRBV7-9 and TRBJ1-2; D remains unclear. The CDR3 covers 13 residues. With 1 base removed from V and 5 bases from J, the gap between germline ends came to 8 bases. Germline V CDR1 and CDR2: SEHNR, FQNEAQ (reference sequence). The CDR3 sequence: CASSLDSYYGYTF. The CDR3 DNA is TGTGCCAGCAGCTTAGACAGTTATTATGGCTACACCTTC.

The rearrangement links TRBV28 to TRBJ2-5; 9 positions match TRBD1. Per germline, CDR1 MDHEN and CDR2 SYDVKM. This CDR3 spans 16 amino acids. Unmatched junction bases numbered 12, after V lost 5 bases and J lost 5 bases. CDR3 in amino acids: CASSRLGQGRGETQYF. The CDR3 DNA is TGTGCCAGCAGTCGCCTGGGACAGGGCCGGGGGGAGACCCAGTACTTC.

The chain recombines TRBV11-3 with TRBJ2-1; TRBD1 is a possible D gene (5 bases). Trimming shortened V by 1 base and J by 9 bases, and 10 bases separated the two germline ends. This CDR3 is built from 13 residues. Germline values: CDR1 SGHNT, CDR2 YENEEA. The CDR3 DNA reads TGTGCCAGCAGCTTAGCAGGGTGGGGTGAGCAGTTCTTC. This codes for CASSLAGWGEQFF.

The gene calls are TRBV13 and TRBJ2-3; unclear D gene. The CDR3 is 14 amino acids. Trimming removed 6 bases at V and 0 bases at J, with 10 bases between. Germline loops: CDR1 PRHDT, CDR2 FYEKMQ (reference sequence). The CDR3 loop reads CASRVLSSTDTQYF. DNA of the CDR3: TGTGCCAGCAGAGTTCTTTCTAGCACAGATACGCAGTATTTT.

In the case of this clone: Likely a read error: the CDR3 ends without its conserved phenylalanine or tryptophan. The limits of the CDR3 on the DNA are not certain, so only TCRdb's listed CDR3 is given. The rearrangement links TRBV10-3 to TRBJ2-7; TRBD1, as called in the table, went unchecked against the DNA. The germline CDR1 and CDR2 sequences are ENHRY and SYGVKD. Counting both end residues, the CDR3 totals 11 amino acids. This CDR3 is CAISEVGAPHL.

The chain carries TRBV2 and TRBJ1-2, with TRBD1 as a possible D gene (6 bases). This CDR3 contains 16 residues. Germline-derived CDR1 and CDR2 are SNHLY and FYNNEI. Deletions cut 0 bases from V and 6 bases from J, with 17 bases between. The CDR3, as DNA: TGTGCCAGCAGTGAAGCGCGGACAGCTAAGATTAATGGCTACACCTTC. It specifies CASSEARTAKINGYTF. Supplemented by reference TRBV2 and TRBJ1-2, the full variable domain reads EPEVTQTPSHQVTQMGQEVILRCVPISNHLYFYWYRQILGQKVEFLVSFYNNEISEKSEIFDDQFSVERPDGSNFTLKIRSTKLEDSAMYFCASSEARTAKINGYTFGSGTRLTVV.

The chain employs TRBV18 and TRBJ2-2, with D possibly matching TRBD1 (5 bases). With 4 bases removed from V and 0 bases from J, the gap between germline ends came to 9 bases. This CDR3 is built from 15 residues. Per the germline V gene, CDR1 is KGHSH and CDR2 is LQKENI. CDR3 sequence: CASSQGITNTGELFF. DNA for the CDR3: TGTGCCAGCTCACAGGGGATAACGAACACCGGGGAGCTGTTTTTT. The full variable domain, in which reference TRBV18 and TRBJ2-2 provide the parts outside the CDR3, is NAGVMQNPRHLVRRRGQEARLRCSPMKGHSHVYWYRQLPEEGLKFMVYLQKENIIDESGMPKERFSAEFPKEGPSILRIQQVVRGDSAAYFCASSQGITNTGELFFGEGSRLTVL.

The J gene is TRBJ2-7, the V gene TRBV7-2; weak D call: TRBD1 (6 bases). The CDR3 length is 14 residues. Germline V gene lookup returns CDR1 SGHTA and CDR2 FQGNSA. Trimming left V 5 bases short and J 4 bases short, with 15 bases between. CDR3 protein: CASSPMGAGYEQYF. The CDR3, as DNA: TGTGCCAGCAGCCCTATGGGGGCAGGGTACGAGCAGTACTTC. The whole variable domain, remainder taken from reference TRBV7-2 and TRBJ2-7, is GAGVSQSPSNKVTEKGKDVELRCDPISGHTALYWYRQSLGQGLEFLIYFQGNSAPDKSGLPSDRFSAERTGGSVSTLTIQRTQQEDSAVYLCASSPMGAGYEQYFGPGTRLTVT.